The 6 T cell receptor beta chains reported below all come from one sample, sequenced in a study of blood T cell repertoires in COVID-19. Some clones are missing from TCRdb's copy, which holds only in-frame ones; the method was immunoSEQ multiplex PCR. The data hold some 68,000 clones, with about 87% observed a single time. The sample was peripheral blood. These receptors were obtained from a human donor in a cohort sampled during active COVID-19.

The chain employs TRBV27 and TRBJ2-1, with D tentatively TRBD2 (6 bases). The germline gives CDR1 MNHEY, CDR2 SMNVEV (reference sequence). This CDR3 has 14 amino acids. V was pared by 2 bases and J by 7 bases, with 12 bases between. Written as DNA, the CDR3 is TGTGCCAGCAGTTTACCCGGGGGATCTAATGAGCAGTTCTTC. It codes for CASSLPGGSNEQFF.

The chain links TRBV7-3 to TRBJ2-7; perhaps TRBD2 as D (5 bases). This CDR3 comprises 15 residues. With 5 bases removed from V and 4 bases from J, the gap between germline ends came to 18 bases. The germline V gene encodes CDR1 SGHTA and CDR2 FQGTGA. The CDR3 bases are TGTGCCAGCAGCCTCGACGGAGGAGGAGAGTACGAGCAGTACTTC. Its translation is CASSLDGGGEYEQYF.

This chain uses TRBV11-2 with TRBJ2-5; perhaps TRBD1 as D (5 bases). Trimming took off 4 bases at V and 5 bases at J, with 17 bases between the two ends. The CDR3 extends over 15 amino acids. Germline CDR1 SGHAT, CDR2 FQNNGV. The CDR3 protein is CASSSRQTPGETQYF. The CDR3, as DNA: TGTGCCAGCAGCTCCCGACAGACCCCAGGGGAGACCCAGTACTTC.

The rearrangement links TRBV28 to TRBJ1-5, with a tentative D call TRBD1 (6 bases). This CDR3 has 15 residues. Germline-derived CDR1 and CDR2 are MDHEN and SYDVKM. Trimming shortened V by 5 bases and J by 5 bases, and 16 bases separated the two germline ends. In DNA, the CDR3 is TGTGCCAGCAGTGAACAGGGTATGGCGTATCAGCCCCAGCATTTT. It specifies CASSEQGMAYQPQHF.

In this sample, this clone turned up once. This chain uses TRBV5-4 with TRBJ1-1; 8 positions agree with TRBD1. The germline CDR1 and CDR2 sequences are SGHNT and YYREEE (reference sequence). The junction had 7 bases not matched to a gene; V was cut back by 1 base and J by 2 bases. The CDR3 loop spans 16 amino acids. The CDR3 coding sequence is TGTGCCAGCAGCTTGCGGACAGGGCAGAGAAACACTGAAGCTTTCTTT. This codes for CASSLRTGQRNTEAFF.

This clone was seen repeatedly, ten times or more. CDR3 in DNA: TGCGCCAGCAGCCTGACGACTAGCGGGGACACCGGGGAGCTGTTTTTT. It specifies CASSLTTSGDTGELFF. V usage is TRBV5-1 and J usage is TRBJ2-2, with 11 bases fitting TRBD2. Trimming cost V 4 bases and J 3 bases; bases outside gene matches: 5. There are 16 residues in the CDR3. The germline V gene encodes CDR1 SGHRS and CDR2 YFSETQ.